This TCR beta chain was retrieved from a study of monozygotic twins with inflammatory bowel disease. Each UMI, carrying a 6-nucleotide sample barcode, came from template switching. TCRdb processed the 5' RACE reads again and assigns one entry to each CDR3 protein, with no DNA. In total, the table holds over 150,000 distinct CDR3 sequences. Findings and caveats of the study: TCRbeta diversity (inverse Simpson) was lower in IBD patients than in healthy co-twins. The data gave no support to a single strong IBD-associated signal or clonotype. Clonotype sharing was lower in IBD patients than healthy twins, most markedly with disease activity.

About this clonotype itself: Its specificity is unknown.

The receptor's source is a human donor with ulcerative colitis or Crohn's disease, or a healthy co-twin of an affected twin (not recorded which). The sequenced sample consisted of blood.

CDR3 in amino acids: CASSYRDREANVLTF. The chain combines TRBV11-2 with TRBJ2-6; TCRdb returns TRBD1, unconfirmable since there is no DNA. CDR3 length equals 15 residues. CDR1 SGHAT and CDR2 FQNNGV come from the germline V gene.